A selection of T cell receptor beta chains follows, all from one sample in a study of blood T cell repertoires in COVID-19. Some clones are missing from TCRdb's copy, which holds only in-frame ones; the method was immunoSEQ multiplex PCR. This sample has some 96,000 clones, with about 89% found just once. Source material: peripheral blood. The source of these receptors is a man between 50 and 59 years old with acute or convalescent COVID-19. CDR3s include the opening cysteine and the closing phenylalanine or tryptophan. The order of the fields is D gene, clone size, J gene, V gene, CDR3 DNA, CDR3 protein. A D gene is named only where the DNA matches it firmly. Clone size appears in some rows only: once, few, many, or a class for an expanded clone.

d_call: -
clone_size: -
j_call: TRBJ2-1
v_call: TRBV5-1
cdr3_nt: TGCGCCAGCAGTTTTGTTCTAGGCAATGAGCAGTTCTTC
cdr3_aa: CASSFVLGNEQFF

d_call: TRBD2
clone_size: -
j_call: TRBJ2-3
v_call: TRBV5-4
cdr3_nt: TGTGCCAGCAGCTTGGTGCCGGGAGGAACAGATACGCAGTATTTT
cdr3_aa: CASSLVPGGTDTQYF

d_call: TRBD2
clone_size: -
j_call: TRBJ2-1
v_call: TRBV20-1
cdr3_nt: TGCAGTGCTAGTGGCGGGAGGGCTAACAATGAGCAGTTCTTC
cdr3_aa: CSASGGRANNEQFF

d_call: -
clone_size: -
j_call: TRBJ1-1
v_call: TRBV7-3
cdr3_nt: TGTGCCAGCAGCCCGCGGGACGGTAATATGAACACTGAAGCTTTCTTT
cdr3_aa: CASSPRDGNMNTEAFF

d_call: -
clone_size: -
j_call: TRBJ2-2
v_call: TRBV18
cdr3_nt: TGTGCCAGCTCACGGGTAGGGGAAGCGACCGGGGAGCTGTTTTTT
cdr3_aa: CASSRVGEATGELFF

d_call: -
clone_size: few
j_call: TRBJ2-7
v_call: TRBV7-3
cdr3_nt: TGTGCCAGCAGCTTAAAGCCCGAGGCGGGAGAGCAGTACTTC
cdr3_aa: CASSLKPEAGEQYF

d_call: TRBD1
clone_size: -
j_call: TRBJ1-6
v_call: TRBV9
cdr3_nt: TGTGCCAGCAGCACATGGACAGGGCAATCACCCCTCCACTTT
cdr3_aa: CASSTWTGQSPLHF

d_call: TRBD2
clone_size: -
j_call: TRBJ2-5
v_call: TRBV24-1
cdr3_nt: TGTGCCACCAGTGATTTGGGGGGGGGACCCTTAGAGACCCAGTACTTC
cdr3_aa: CATSDLGGGPLETQYF

d_call: -
clone_size: once
j_call: TRBJ1-5
v_call: TRBV6-1
cdr3_nt: TGTGCCAGCAGTGAAGCTGGTCGGGGTCAGCCCCAGCATTTT
cdr3_aa: CASSEAGRGQPQHF

d_call: -
clone_size: once
j_call: TRBJ1-1
v_call: TRBV14
cdr3_nt: TGTGCCAGCAGCCAAGTCATAACGGGAGAAGCTTTCTTT
cdr3_aa: CASSQVITGEAFF

d_call: -
clone_size: -
j_call: TRBJ2-2
v_call: TRBV30
cdr3_nt: TGTGCCTGGACTACGACAGGGAACACCGGGGAGCTGTTTTTT
cdr3_aa: CAWTTTGNTGELFF

d_call: -
clone_size: -
j_call: TRBJ1-1
v_call: TRBV19
cdr3_nt: TGTGCCAGTAGTATTTCCTACCATTCGAACACTGAAGCTTTCTTT
cdr3_aa: CASSISYHSNTEAFF

d_call: TRBD2
clone_size: -
j_call: TRBJ2-1
v_call: TRBV3-1/TRBV3-2
cdr3_nt: TGTGCCAGCAGCCAAGTGTTGACTAGCGGCTCCCTTAGGGATGAGCAGTTCTTC
cdr3_aa: CASSQVLTSGSLRDEQFF

d_call: TRBD2
clone_size: once
j_call: TRBJ2-1
v_call: TRBV5-1
cdr3_nt: TGCGCCAGCGAGACCGGACTAGCGGGAGGGCCATGGAATGAGCAGTTCTTC
cdr3_aa: CASETGLAGGPWNEQFF

d_call: -
clone_size: -
j_call: TRBJ1-3
v_call: TRBV3-1/TRBV3-2
cdr3_nt: TGTGCCAGCAGCCCCCGTTTAAACACCATATATTTT
cdr3_aa: CASSPRLNTIYF

d_call: TRBD2
clone_size: -
j_call: TRBJ2-1
v_call: TRBV18
cdr3_nt: TGTGCCAGCTCACCACTGGGACTAGCGGGAGGGTACAATGAGCAGTTCTTC
cdr3_aa: CASSPLGLAGGYNEQFF

d_call: -
clone_size: once
j_call: TRBJ1-5
v_call: TRBV24-1
cdr3_nt: TGTGCCACCAGTGGTGTCTCGCCCCAGCATTTT
cdr3_aa: CATSGVSPQHF

d_call: TRBD1
clone_size: -
j_call: TRBJ1-6
v_call: TRBV5-6
cdr3_nt: TGTGCCAGCAGCTATGGACAGGGCCTAAGTTCACCCCTCCACTTT
cdr3_aa: CASSYGQGLSSPLHF

d_call: -
clone_size: -
j_call: TRBJ1-3
v_call: TRBV28
cdr3_nt: TGTGCCAGCAGTACAGGTTCTGGAAACACCATATATTTT
cdr3_aa: CASSTGSGNTIYF

d_call: TRBD1
clone_size: -
j_call: TRBJ2-1
v_call: TRBV5-4
cdr3_nt: TGTGCCAGCAGCTTACCTCGGACAGGGGGCAATGAGCAGTTCTTC
cdr3_aa: CASSLPRTGGNEQFF

d_call: TRBD1
clone_size: once
j_call: TRBJ2-7
v_call: TRBV20-1
cdr3_nt: TGCAGTGCCCCAGGGGGCCACGAGCAGTACTTC
cdr3_aa: CSAPGGHEQYF

d_call: -
clone_size: -
j_call: TRBJ2-6
v_call: TRBV9
cdr3_nt: TGTGCCAGCAGCGATTACTCTGGGGCCAACGTCCTGACTTTC
cdr3_aa: CASSDYSGANVLTF

d_call: -
clone_size: -
j_call: TRBJ1-5
v_call: TRBV18
cdr3_nt: TGTGCCAGCTCGACCAGTCTGAGCCAGGGGAATCAGCCCCAGCATTTT
cdr3_aa: CASSTSLSQGNQPQHF

d_call: -
clone_size: -
j_call: TRBJ1-2
v_call: TRBV2
cdr3_nt: TGTGCCAGCAGTGCCTTGGACATTAACTATGGCTACACCTTC
cdr3_aa: CASSALDINYGYTF

d_call: TRBD1
clone_size: -
j_call: TRBJ1-2
v_call: TRBV7-9
cdr3_nt: TGTGCCAGCAGCTCAGAAACAGGGGGCCAAGGCTACACCTTC
cdr3_aa: CASSSETGGQGYTF

d_call: TRBD1
clone_size: -
j_call: TRBJ1-6
v_call: TRBV19
cdr3_nt: TGTGCCAGTAGTATAGATCTGGGAGGACAGGGTGGCAGACCCCTCCACTTT
cdr3_aa: CASSIDLGGQGGRPLHF

d_call: TRBD1
clone_size: -
j_call: TRBJ1-4
v_call: TRBV5-5
cdr3_nt: TGTGCCAGCAGCTTGAATGGGGGACAGGGTCATGAAAAACTGTTTTTT
cdr3_aa: CASSLNGGQGHEKLFF

d_call: -
clone_size: -
j_call: TRBJ2-1
v_call: TRBV6-6
cdr3_nt: TGTGCCAGCAGTCGCTCTCGGTTGGGCGGGAAAGGCAATGAGCAGTTCTTC
cdr3_aa: CASSRSRLGGKGNEQFF

d_call: TRBD1
clone_size: once
j_call: TRBJ1-1
v_call: TRBV18
cdr3_nt: TGTGCCAGCTCACCAAACAGGGGGCGAACTGAAGCTTTCTTT
cdr3_aa: CASSPNRGRTEAFF

d_call: TRBD1
clone_size: -
j_call: TRBJ1-2
v_call: TRBV7-3
cdr3_nt: TGTGCCAGCAGCCTTGAGACAGGGGTGATTAACTATGGCTACACCTTC
cdr3_aa: CASSLETGVINYGYTF

d_call: -
clone_size: -
j_call: TRBJ1-6
v_call: TRBV7-9
cdr3_nt: TGTGCCAGCAGCTTGGAACAGTCTAATTCACCCCTCCACTTT
cdr3_aa: CASSLEQSNSPLHF

d_call: -
clone_size: -
j_call: TRBJ2-3
v_call: TRBV7-9
cdr3_nt: TGTGCCAGCAGTTTTGACCAGGCCAGCACAGATACGCAGTATTTT
cdr3_aa: CASSFDQASTDTQYF

d_call: TRBD2
clone_size: -
j_call: TRBJ2-2
v_call: TRBV7-2
cdr3_nt: TGTGCCAGCAGCCCGGGACTAGCGGAGGCCCACACCGGGGAGCTGTTTTTT
cdr3_aa: CASSPGLAEAHTGELFF

d_call: -
clone_size: -
j_call: TRBJ2-1
v_call: TRBV6-5
cdr3_nt: TGTGCCAGCAGTTCCGACTTATGGGGGGCCTACAATGAGCAGTTCTTC
cdr3_aa: CASSSDLWGAYNEQFF

d_call: TRBD2
clone_size: -
j_call: TRBJ2-7
v_call: TRBV11-2
cdr3_nt: TGTGCCAGCAGCACGCCGGGACTAGCGATAGGGTACGAGCAGTACTTC
cdr3_aa: CASSTPGLAIGYEQYF

d_call: TRBD1
clone_size: -
j_call: TRBJ1-6
v_call: TRBV19
cdr3_nt: TGTGCCAGTATGGACAGGGATAATTCACCCCTCCACTTT
cdr3_aa: CASMDRDNSPLHF

d_call: -
clone_size: -
j_call: TRBJ1-1
v_call: TRBV6-5
cdr3_nt: TGTGCCAGCAAACTAGATATAACAGGGTTTTTTGAAGCTTTCTTT
cdr3_aa: CASKLDITGFFEAFF

d_call: TRBD2
clone_size: -
j_call: TRBJ2-3
v_call: TRBV6-2/TRBV6-3
cdr3_nt: TGTGCCAGCAGTTACTTATATGGGACTAGCGGGGATACGCAGTATTTT
cdr3_aa: CASSYLYGTSGDTQYF

d_call: -
clone_size: -
j_call: TRBJ1-2
v_call: TRBV3-1/TRBV3-2
cdr3_nt: TGTGCCAGCAGCCAAGATATCGGAGTTTCCTATGGCTACACCTTC
cdr3_aa: CASSQDIGVSYGYTF

d_call: -
clone_size: -
j_call: TRBJ2-7
v_call: TRBV5-1
cdr3_nt: TGCGCCAGCAGCTTGGCACAGGGAGCCTACGAGCAGTACTTC
cdr3_aa: CASSLAQGAYEQYF

d_call: TRBD1
clone_size: -
j_call: TRBJ1-1
v_call: TRBV4-1
cdr3_nt: TGCGCCAGCAGCCAAGTGGTTGCAGGGGGAACTGAAGCTTTCTTT
cdr3_aa: CASSQVVAGGTEAFF

d_call: -
clone_size: -
j_call: TRBJ1-2
v_call: TRBV3-1/TRBV3-2
cdr3_nt: TGTGCCAGCAGCCAAATTAACAGTCCCTCTAACTATGGCTACACCTTC
cdr3_aa: CASSQINSPSNYGYTF

d_call: TRBD2
clone_size: once
j_call: TRBJ2-7
v_call: TRBV5-1
cdr3_nt: TGCGCCAGCAGCTTGGGACTAGCGGGATCGGTATACGAGCAGTACTTC
cdr3_aa: CASSLGLAGSVYEQYF

d_call: -
clone_size: -
j_call: TRBJ1-5
v_call: TRBV7-8
cdr3_nt: TGTGCCAGCAGCTTAGAGTGGGGGGGCAATCAGCCCCAGCATTTT
cdr3_aa: CASSLEWGGNQPQHF

d_call: TRBD1
clone_size: -
j_call: TRBJ2-7
v_call: TRBV2
cdr3_nt: TGTGCCAGCAGCTTTGACAGGGGAGGCTACGAGCAGTACTTC
cdr3_aa: CASSFDRGGYEQYF

d_call: TRBD1
clone_size: -
j_call: TRBJ1-1
v_call: TRBV13
cdr3_nt: TGTGCCAGCAGCATGACAGGGGGTATGAACACTGAAGCTTTCTTT
cdr3_aa: CASSMTGGMNTEAFF

d_call: TRBD1
clone_size: -
j_call: TRBJ1-4
v_call: TRBV5-1
cdr3_nt: TGCGCCAGCAGCGAGAACAGGGGGAAGTCAACTAATGAAAAACTGTTTTTT
cdr3_aa: CASSENRGKSTNEKLFF

d_call: -
clone_size: -
j_call: TRBJ1-5
v_call: TRBV12-3/TRBV12-4
cdr3_nt: TGTGCCCCTCACACGCCCCAAGATCAGCCCCAGCATTTT
cdr3_aa: CAPHTPQDQPQHF

d_call: TRBD2
clone_size: -
j_call: TRBJ2-1
v_call: TRBV27
cdr3_nt: TGTGCCAGCAGTTTTCCCAGGGCTAGCGGGAAGAATGAGCAGTTCTTC
cdr3_aa: CASSFPRASGKNEQFF

d_call: TRBD2
clone_size: once
j_call: TRBJ2-1
v_call: TRBV6-6
cdr3_nt: TGTGCCAGCAGTCCGGGACTAGCGGGAGGGAGAGCCTACAATGAGCAGTTCTTC
cdr3_aa: CASSPGLAGGRAYNEQFF